This T cell receptor (beta chain) is drawn from a study of cytomegalovirus exposure and HLA in healthy donors. Study-wide results and limits: Links to common viral pathogens appeared, in a later analysis, for several of the most significant clusters. Available immune exposure information was restricted to CMV serostatus only. Productive rates of about 90% or about 30% were seen for most TCR beta V segments in an earlier analysis.

Vbeta (60) and Jbeta (13) primers were used in the PCR. Profiled with immunoSEQ multiplex PCR; TCRdb holds only in-frame clones, not every one. The sample carries more than 110,000 clones, approximately 80% recorded once. CDR1 and CDR2 from the germline V gene are MNHNS and SASEGT. From its first to its last residue, the CDR3 has 12 amino acids. On this clone itself: Antigen: not known. No conserved phenylalanine or tryptophan ends this CDR3, so it is likely a read error. It is unclear where the CDR3 begins or ends on the DNA, so no DNA is shown, and the CDR3 is as TCRdb lists it.

J is TRBJ1-1 and V is TRBV6-1; TRBD1, the table's D call, lacks a check against the DNA. The sequenced sample was PBMCs. The TCR was taken from a man aged 30-40 years in good health and CMV-seropositive. CDR3 residues: CASSDLGTDLIS.